This passage covers 32 T cell receptor beta chains from one sample sequenced in a study of early T cells in non-severe SARS-CoV-2 infection. TCRdb fed the 5' RACE reads into MiXCR, producing one record per CDR3 protein. The profile shows tens of thousands of distinct CDR3 sequences, around an eighth of them singletons. This material consisted of whole blood, taken at baseline. The receptor set was obtained from an adult who was a healthcare worker with PCR-confirmed SARS-CoV-2 infection or an uninfected control (not recorded which).

The chain recombines TRBV15 with TRBJ2-1, with D maybe TRBD2 (5 bases). V was cut by 0 bases and J by 5 bases, with 14 bases left in between. CDR1 LNHNV and CDR2 YYDKDF come from the germline V gene (reference sequence). The CDR3 is 16 amino acids. The CDR3 sequence is CATSRDSREINNEQFF. The CDR3 DNA follows: TGTGCCACCAGCAGAGATTCTCGGGAAATCAACAATGAGCAGTTCTTC.

The CDR3, as DNA: TGTGCCATCGGCTCAGGGGAGAACTATGGCTACACCTTC. This encodes CAIGSGENYGYTF. The rearrangement links TRBV10-3 to TRBJ1-2; a possible D gene is TRBD1 (6 bases). Germline-derived CDR1 and CDR2 are ENHRY and SYGVKD. With 8 bases removed from V and 2 bases from J, the gap between germline ends came to 12 bases. The CDR3 is 13 residues long.

In its sample, this clonotype was seen a few times. J is TRBJ1-6 and V is TRBV27, with TRBD1 identical over 7 bases. With 10 bases clipped from V and 5 bases from J, the junction kept 14 bases outside the gene matches. CDR1 is MNHEY, CDR2 SMNVEV, per germline (reference sequence). The CDR3 runs 16 residues. CDR3 sequence (DNA): TGTGCCAACTACGGGCCGGGGGACAGTCATAATTCACCCCTCCACTTT. Translation: CANYGPGDSHNSPLHF.

This clonotype was recorded a few times. The V and J genes are TRBV12-3 or TRBV12-4 and TRBJ2-3; 7 bases match TRBD2. The CDR3 length is 16 residues. V was pared by 5 bases and J by 5 bases, with 13 bases of the junction left unmatched. CDR3 loop: CASSPPRSGGIDTQYF. As DNA, the CDR3 is TGTGCCAGCAGTCCCCCGCGTTCCGGGGGGATAGATACGCAGTATTTT.

This clonotype was seen a handful of times. The rearrangement links TRBV29-1 to TRBJ1-2; D is uncertain. CDR1 and CDR2 (germline): SQVTM, ANQGSEA. The CDR3 length is 13 residues. The V end was cut by 3 bases, the J end by 2 bases, with 10 bases between. CDR3 sequence (DNA): TGCAGCGTTGATCACGGTCTGAACTATGGCTACACCTTC. Amino acids: CSVDHGLNYGYTF.

The chain couples TRBV11-2 to TRBJ2-2; the match to TRBD2 covers 7 bases. The CDR3 totals 16 residues. Germline V gene lookup returns CDR1 SGHAT and CDR2 FQNNGV. V lost 3 bases to trimming and J lost 3 bases; unmatched junction nucleotides: 7. CDR3 coding DNA: TGTGCCAGCAGCTTCGTGGGGACTAAGGACACCGGGGAGCTGTTTTTT. This codes for CASSFVGTKDTGELFF. Full variable domain (remainder filled in from reference TRBV11-2 and TRBJ2-2): EAGVAQSPRYKIIEKRQSVAFWCNPISGHATLYWYQQILGQGPKLLIQFQNNGVVDDSQLPKDRFSAERLKGVDSTLKIQPAKLEDSAVYLCASSFVGTKDTGELFFGEGSRLTVL.

This clonotype was observed at least ten times. The V call is TRBV12-5, the J call TRBJ2-1, with D tentatively TRBD2 (6 bases). Trimming removed 5 bases at V and 0 bases at J, with 17 bases between. Germline V gene sequence: CDR1 LGHNT, CDR2 FRNRAP. The CDR3 consists of 17 residues. The CDR3 bases are TGTGCTAGTGGTAGAAAAGGACTAATAAGCTCCTACAATGAGCAGTTCTTC. Amino acids: CASGRKGLISSYNEQFF.

This clonotype was counted at least ten times. This chain links TRBV12-3 or TRBV12-4 with TRBJ2-2; no clear D. The CDR3 runs 13 residues. The V end was cut by 1 base, the J end by 6 bases, with 6 bases between. The CDR3 is CASSLGTPGELFF. The CDR3 coding sequence is TGTGCCAGCAGTTTAGGGACCCCCGGGGAGCTGTTTTTT.

This clonotype came up a few times. This sequence joins TRBV7-2 and TRBJ2-3; 10 bases match TRBD2. V dropped 0 bases and J dropped 4; count of bases not matched to a gene: 4. The CDR3 is made up of 16 amino acids. Germline V CDR1 and CDR2: SGHTA, FQGNSA. CDR3 sequence reads: CASSLAPSGSSDTQYF. The CDR3 DNA reads as TGTGCCAGCAGCTTAGCCCCTAGCGGGAGTTCAGATACGCAGTATTTT.

The CDR3 region is CASSQDASGSYEQYF. DNA for the CDR3: TGCGCCAGCAGCCAAGATGCCAGCGGTTCCTACGAGCAGTACTTC. The rearrangement uses TRBV4-3 and TRBJ2-7; D is perhaps TRBD2 (5 bases). The CDR3 consists of 15 residues. V lost 0 bases and J lost 1, with 10 bases in between. Germline CDR1 LGHNA, CDR2 YSLEER.

The chain couples TRBV15 to TRBJ2-5, with TRBD2 as a possible D gene (6 bases). Germline lookup yields CDR1 LNHNV and CDR2 YYDKDF (reference sequence). The CDR3 has 15 residues. Trimming took off 3 bases at V and 0 bases at J, with 11 bases between the two ends. The CDR3 DNA reads as TGTGCCACCAGCAGCGGAGCGGGCCACCAAGAGACCCAGTACTTC. This gives the protein CATSSGAGHQETQYF.

This clonotype has ten or more counts. This sequence joins TRBV7-9 and TRBJ2-7; the D is unclear. V was clipped by 0 bases and J by 5 bases, with 17 bases between them. The CDR3 runs 16 residues. Germline values: CDR1 SEHNR, CDR2 FQNEAQ (reference sequence). The CDR3 nucleotides are TGTGCCAGCAGCTTAGCTCGGACCCCGCCATATGACGAGCAGTACTTC. Residues: CASSLARTPPYDEQYF.

DNA for the CDR3: TGTGCCAGCAGTGAGGACAGCACCTCTGGGGCCAACGTCCTGACTTTC. Its protein product is CASSEDSTSGANVLTF. V usage is TRBV6-4 and J usage is TRBJ2-6; D possibly corresponds to TRBD1 (6 bases). Germline-derived CDR1 and CDR2 are MRHNA and SNTAGT. The CDR3 spans 16 residues. V was cut by 3 bases and J by 0 bases, with 9 bases left in between.

The chain carries TRBV27 and TRBJ2-2, with 14 bases aligning to TRBD2. This CDR3 has 18 amino acids. Germline loops: CDR1 MNHEY, CDR2 SMNVEV (reference sequence). Trimming removed 3 bases from V and 1 base from J; junction bases left unmatched: 4. The CDR3 nucleotides read TGTGCCAGCAGTTTGACTAGCGGGAGGGCCCGGAACACCGGGGAGCTGTTTTTT. Translated, it gives CASSLTSGRARNTGELFF.

J is TRBJ1-2 and V is TRBV18; D is ambiguous. V gave up 1 base and J gave up 4 bases, with 13 bases separating them. There are 15 residues in the CDR3. Germline V CDR1 and CDR2: KGHSH, LQKENI. For the CDR3, the DNA is TGTGCCAGCTCACCACTCCTGGGAGATTCCTATGGCTACACCTTC. Translation: CASSPLLGDSYGYTF.

This clonotype came up a few times. The rearrangement uses TRBV4-3 and TRBJ2-7, with D tentatively TRBD1 or TRBD2 (5 bases each). Germline V gene sequence: CDR1 LGHNA, CDR2 YSLEER. The CDR3 runs to 15 residues. Trimming cost V 4 bases and J 5 bases, with 18 bases left between them. CDR3 protein: CASSPGPSDIHEQYF. The CDR3, as DNA: TGCGCCAGCAGCCCGGGGCCCTCGGATATCCACGAGCAGTACTTC.

This clonotype was recorded a few times. V gene TRBV6-2 or TRBV6-3 combines with J gene TRBJ1-1; no definite D call. This CDR3 is built from 13 residues. Germline V gene data show CDR1 as MNHEY and CDR2 as SVGEGT. The V and J ends lost 2 bases and 1 base respectively, with 5 bases between them. Here the CDR3 DNA reads TGTGCCAGCAGTTACCTGGAGAACACTGAAGCTTTCTTT. Translation gives CASSYLENTEAFF.

This clonotype was picked up a small number of times. The chain recombines TRBV24-1 with TRBJ2-3; 7 nucleotides align to TRBD2. The germline V gene encodes CDR1 KGHDR and CDR2 SFDVKD. The CDR3 consists of 15 residues. The V gene end was trimmed by 11 bases and the J gene end by 2 bases; junction bases not matched to a gene: 12. The CDR3 reads CAIGPKAGNTDTQYF. In DNA form, the CDR3 reads TGTGCCATCGGTCCCAAAGCGGGAAACACAGATACGCAGTATTTT.

The rearrangement uses TRBV3-1 and TRBJ1-5; D is perhaps TRBD1 (6 bases). V dropped 4 bases and J dropped 2 bases, with 9 bases sitting between them. The germline V gene has CDR1 LGHDT and CDR2 YNNKEL (reference sequence). The CDR3 runs 14 residues. CDR3 DNA sequence: TGTGCCAGCAGCCCGACAGGCGGCAATCAGCCCCAGCATTTT. Protein product: CASSPTGGNQPQHF.

This clonotype was seen only a few times. V is TRBV27 and J is TRBJ1-1; a weak D match, TRBD1 (5 bases). CDR1 MNHEY and CDR2 SMNVEV come from the germline V gene (reference sequence). Between the trimmed V and J ends, which lost 5 bases and 1 base, there was a span of 14 bases. CDR3 length: 15 amino acids. CDR3 amino acids: CASSQGSLRNTEAFF. For the CDR3, the DNA is TGTGCCAGCAGTCAGGGAAGTCTAAGGAACACTGAAGCTTTCTTT.

In DNA, the CDR3 is TGTGCCAGTAGTGGGGACAGGGGCGGCGTCCTGACTTTC. Translating it yields CASSGDRGGVLTF. The rearrangement links TRBV19 to TRBJ2-6; 10 nucleotides align to TRBD1. Trimming took 5 bases from V and 12 from J; bases not matched to a gene: 4. The CDR3 is made up of 13 amino acids. Per germline, CDR1 LNHDA and CDR2 SQIVND (reference sequence).

The chain carries TRBV15 and TRBJ2-2, with D maybe TRBD1 (6 bases). Germline V gene lookup returns CDR1 LNHNV and CDR2 YYDKDF (reference sequence). The CDR3 runs to 16 residues. The V end lost 4 bases, the J end lost 3 bases, and 15 bases lay between the germline ends. The CDR3 DNA follows: TGTGCCACCAGCAACATAGGACAGCTATACACCGGGGAGCTGTTTTTT. The encoded protein is CATSNIGQLYTGELFF.

This clonotype was seen repeatedly, ten times or more. This chain connects TRBV25-1 to TRBJ2-3; D may match TRBD1 or TRBD2 (6 bases each). This CDR3 has 15 residues. V dropped 4 bases and J dropped 0 bases, with 11 bases sitting between them. The germline gives CDR1 MGHDK, CDR2 SYGVNS. The CDR3 spells CASSGRGTSTDTQYF. CDR3 nucleotides: TGTGCCAGCAGTGGGAGGGGGACTAGCACAGATACGCAGTATTTT.

The table lists this clonotype with many counts. The chain employs TRBV20-1 and TRBJ1-2; D not resolved. V was pared by 4 bases and J by 4 bases, with 22 bases between. The CDR3 length is 16 residues. Germline CDR1 reads DFQATT; CDR2 reads SNEGSKA (reference sequence). This CDR3 is CSATGGQVKAIYGYTF. For the CDR3, the DNA is TGCAGTGCTACCGGCGGGCAAGTCAAGGCTATCTATGGCTACACCTTC.

There are many counts of this clonotype. The CDR3 nucleotides are TGTGCCAGCTCACCTGGGGAGGGCCTCTATGGCTACACCTTC. Its translation: CASSPGEGLYGYTF. This sequence joins TRBV18 and TRBJ1-2, with D uncertain. Trimming removed 3 bases from V and 4 bases from J, with 12 bases in between. This CDR3 contains 14 residues. Germline CDR1 and CDR2: KGHSH and LQKENI.

The V and J genes are TRBV28 and TRBJ2-4, with D perhaps given as TRBD1 or TRBD2 (5 bases each). V shed 5 bases and J shed 5 bases, with 28 bases lying between them. Germline lookup yields CDR1 MDHEN and CDR2 SYDVKM. The CDR3 contains 19 residues. The CDR3 DNA sequence: TGTGCCAGCAGTCCGCTGGGGCTCTACTTCTTACCTAGCCAAAACATTCAGTACTTC. It yields the protein CASSPLGLYFLPSQNIQYF. Full variable domain (rest looked up from reference TRBV28 and TRBJ2-4): DVKVTQSSRYLVKRTGEKVFLECVQDMDHENMFWYRQDPGLGLRLIYFSYDVKMKEKGDIPEGYSVSREKKERFSLILESASTNQTSMYLCASSPLGLYFLPSQNIQYFGAGTRLSVL.

This clonotype came up a few times. The V and J genes are TRBV2 and TRBJ1-2; D ambiguous. Germline V CDR1 and CDR2: SNHLY, FYNNEI. CDR3 length: 14 amino acids. V lost 3 bases and J 6 bases, leaving 14 bases between the germline ends. Here the CDR3 reads CASSELGPLNGYTF. CDR3 in DNA: TGTGCCAGCAGTGAGCTTGGACCTTTGAATGGCTACACCTTC.

This clonotype was seen a handful of times. The V and J genes are TRBV20-1 and TRBJ2-1; 14 nucleotides match TRBD2. The V and J ends lost 5 bases and 10 bases, in that order; junction bases with no gene match: 7. The CDR3 contains 14 residues. Germline V lookup: CDR1 DFQATT, CDR2 SNEGSKA (reference sequence). CDR3 sequence reads: CSARGLAGVREQFF. In DNA, the CDR3 is TGCAGTGCTCGGGGACTAGCGGGAGTCAGGGAGCAGTTCTTC.

This clonotype occurred many times. The chain links TRBV11-2 to TRBJ2-1, with 13 nucleotides matching TRBD2. The germline V gene encodes CDR1 SGHAT and CDR2 FQNNGV. V dropped 3 bases and J dropped 12; count of bases not matched to a gene: 8. This CDR3 has 15 amino acids. The chain's CDR3 is CASSLGTSGKLRQFF. CDR3 nucleotides: TGTGCCAGCAGCTTGGGGACTAGCGGGAAGTTGAGGCAGTTCTTC.

CDR3: CAWTVRTVNTEAFF. The CDR3 DNA reads TGTGCCTGGACCGTCCGGACTGTGAACACTGAAGCTTTCTTT. The chain couples TRBV30 to TRBJ1-1; no firm D call. The length of the CDR3 is 14 residues. Trimming left V 4 bases short and J 0 bases short, with 12 bases between. Germline loops: CDR1 GTSNPN, CDR2 SVGIG (reference sequence).

This clonotype has more than one count but fewer than ten. This chain connects TRBV2 to TRBJ1-6, with TRBD1 matching over 7 bases. Per the germline V gene, CDR1 is SNHLY and CDR2 is FYNNEI. This CDR3 spans 15 amino acids. V dropped 4 bases and J dropped 7; count of bases not matched to a gene: 7. For the CDR3, the DNA is TGTGCCAGCAGTGTGATAGGGACAGAAAATTCACCCCTCCACTTT. This translates into CASSVIGTENSPLHF.

This clonotype has just a few counts. V and J are TRBV4-2 and TRBJ2-3, with 13 bases lining up with TRBD2. The germline V gene encodes CDR1 LGHNA and CDR2 YNFKEQ. This CDR3 is 17 amino acids long. Trimming cost V 4 bases and J 3 bases; bases outside gene matches: 7. Here the CDR3 reads CASSPKTSGGMTDTQYF. DNA of the CDR3: TGTGCCAGCAGCCCGAAGACTAGCGGGGGGATGACAGATACGCAGTATTTT.